The clone carrying this TCR beta chain was observed once. The antigen is not known. Trimming pared 11 bases from V and 8 bases from J, leaving 21 bases between. Per the germline V gene, CDR1 is MNHNY and CDR2 is SVGAGI (reference sequence). The CDR3 spans 13 residues. This specimen belongs to a study of shared clonotypes between healthy human individuals. Overall study findings and caveats: With few donors, the genetic and exposure-history diversity represented was limited. Blood was the only sampled material, and tissue repertoires likely differ. Non-shared clonotypes showed lower generation probabilities than clonotypes common to all four donors.

It was across several immunoSEQ plates that each subset's genomic DNA was evenly split. Assay: immunoSEQ multiplex PCR; the TCRdb copy retains only in-frame clones and omits some. This table holds 950,000 to 1,200,000 clones, 60% to 80% found once. The sequencing input was memory CD4+ T cells from PBMCs. The subset was: CD45RA-negative fraction. This TCR came from a man between 18 and 35 years old in good health. Some clones in this sample may be carry-over from other donors' samples. The chain joins TRBV6-6 to TRBJ1-2, with D uncertain. CDR3 nucleotides: TGTGCCGGACGAACTCTCCCATCGGGGGGCTACACCTTC. This codes for CAGRTLPSGGYTF.